Detailed here is one TCR beta chain. Germline V gene data show CDR1 as MGHRA and CDR2 as YSYEKL. Trimming pared 4 bases from V and 3 bases from J, leaving 16 bases between. CDR3 length: 15 amino acids. This specimen comes from a study of blood T cell repertoires in COVID-19. Study information: The United States, Italy and Spain supplied acute and convalescent COVID-19 samples. The cDNA or gDNA used as material had been derived from T cells, B-cell-depleted T cells, or PBMCs.

Those who participated ranged in age from roughly 18 to 95 years and resided in under 25 US areas. Authors' processing steps: Researchers report that nucleated cell counts were estimated from reference gene primer amplification. Sequencing used immunoSEQ multiplex PCR; TCRdb keeps in-frame clones, though not all of them. The DNA gave D and trimming, while V, J and clone size come from that table. The data show 200,000 to 300,000 clones, 88% seen once. The rearrangement uses TRBV4-1 and TRBJ2-7, with TRBD1 as a possible D gene (6 bases). Specimen: PBMCs or T cells enriched from blood (not recorded which). The receptor comes from a middle-aged woman with acute COVID-19. The CDR3 loop is CASSRDRDMNYEQYF. The CDR3 DNA follows: TGCGCCAGCAGCCGTGACCGGGACATGAACTACGAGCAGTACTTC.